This entry describes one TCR beta chain. Its antigen is not known. V was pared by 7 bases and J by 1 base, with 8 bases of the junction left unmatched. The germline V gene encodes CDR1 SNHLY and CDR2 FYNNEI. This CDR3 spans 15 amino acids. These data originate in a study of CD8 T cells in Susac syndrome. Study-wide findings and caveats: In Susac syndrome, the CD4+ T cell repertoires did not show clonal expansion.

The T cells that were sequenced for TCR beta were CD8+ and CD4+ cells from blood. TEMRA cells were FACS-enriched and CD8+ and CD4+ T cells negatively isolated. Roughly 0.45 to 1 ug RNA was reverse transcribed with random hexamers. TCRdb called the immunoSEQ multiplex PCR reads again in MiXCR, with one record for every CDR3 protein. The table records approximately 160,000 distinct CDR3 sequences, around 96% of them present only once. The clonotype was recovered from a human donor with Susac syndrome. This chain uses TRBV2 with TRBJ2-3; 7 bases match TRBD2. Sequences were obtained from CD4+ T cells from PBMCs. The CDR3 DNA reads as TGTGCCAGCACAACCCCGGGAGGAGGCACAGATACGCAGTATTTT. Its protein product is CASTTPGGGTDTQYF. Full variable domain (rest looked up from reference TRBV2 and TRBJ2-3): EPEVTQTPSHQVTQMGQEVILRCVPISNHLYFYWYRQILGQKVEFLVSFYNNEISEKSEIFDDQFSVERPDGSNFTLKIRSTKLEDSAMYFCASTTPGGGTDTQYFGPGTRLTVL.